This record covers a single T cell receptor beta chain. The antigen remains undetermined. Germline assignment: CDR1 SEHNR and CDR2 FQNEAQ (reference sequence). The CDR3 length is 14 residues. V shed 1 base and J shed 6 bases, with 13 bases lying between them. The PCR used 60 Vbeta and 13 Jbeta primers. In the study's own analysis: A later analysis tallied some 80 million unique TCR beta chains, around 11 million of them shared. TCRdb's copy holds only in-frame clones and misses some; the assay was immunoSEQ multiplex PCR. That table supplies the V and J calls and clone size; D and trimming were determined from the DNA. The data contain about 140,000 clones, 65% to 80% of them singletons. The data stem from a study of cytomegalovirus exposure and HLA in healthy donors. Regarding the study as a whole: It was shown in a later analysis that HLA-associated TCR beta chains were more clonally expanded than other, equally common chains.

Sequences were obtained from PBMCs. This sequence joins TRBV7-9 and TRBJ2-7; TRBD1 might be the D (6 bases). This clonotype was sampled from a male donor in good health and CMV-seronegative. The CDR3 region is CASSLVLQGTEQYF. CDR3 bases: TGTGCCAGCAGCTTAGTACTACAGGGAACCGAGCAGTACTTC.